The following is a TCR beta chain sequence with its context. The sample originates from a study of T cell changes during pregnancy in multiple sclerosis. The CDR3 has 15 residues. J was trimmed by 0 bases and V by 2 bases; bases with no gene match: 2. Germline V gene sequence: CDR1 MNHNS, CDR2 SASEGT. Clones were sequenced by immunoSEQ multiplex PCR, and TCRdb holds only the in-frame ones, with some missing. This sample has tens of thousands of clones, with 93% found just once. The material was CD8+ T cells from peripheral blood mononuclear cells, obtained in the second trimester of pregnancy. The clonotype comes from a female donor with multiple sclerosis, enrolled in a pregnancy study. The genes are TRBV6-1 and TRBJ2-7; 9 bases align to TRBD2. In nucleotides, the CDR3 is TGTGCCAGCAGTGAACTAGCGGGGAGCTCCTACGAGCAGTACTTC. Its translation is CASSELAGSSYEQYF.